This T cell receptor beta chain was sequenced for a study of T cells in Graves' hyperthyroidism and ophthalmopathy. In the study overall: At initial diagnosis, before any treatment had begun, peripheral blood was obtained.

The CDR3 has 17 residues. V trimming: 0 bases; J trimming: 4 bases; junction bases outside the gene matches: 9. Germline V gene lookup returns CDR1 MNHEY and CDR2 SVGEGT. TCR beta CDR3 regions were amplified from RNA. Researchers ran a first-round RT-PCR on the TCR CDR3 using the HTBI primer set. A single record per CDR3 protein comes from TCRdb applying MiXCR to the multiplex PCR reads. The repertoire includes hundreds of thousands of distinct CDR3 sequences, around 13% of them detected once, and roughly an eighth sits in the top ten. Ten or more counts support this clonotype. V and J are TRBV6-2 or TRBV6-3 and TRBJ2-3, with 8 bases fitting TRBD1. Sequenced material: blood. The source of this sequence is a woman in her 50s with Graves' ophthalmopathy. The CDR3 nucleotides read TGTGCCAGCAGTTACTCACAGGGGGGACTTTCCGCAGATACGCAGTATTTT. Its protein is CASSYSQGGLSADTQYF.